These 18 T cell receptor beta chains share one sample of origin, sequenced in a study of Ad26.COV2.S vaccination and SARS-CoV-2 variants. Only in-frame clones appear in the TCRdb table, and some are missing; sequencing was by immunoSEQ multiplex PCR. The sample includes 300,000 to 400,000 clones, around 85% of them seen just once. The treatment was: around 19 received Ad26.COV2.S at low or high dose, single or two shots; roughly five received placebo; per-sample allocation not given. Day 63 after the first vaccine or placebo injection was the time point for sampling. The material sequenced was peripheral blood, taken in a trial of Ad26.COV2.S vaccine versus placebo. The receptor set was obtained from a person between 18 and 65 years old who received the Ad26.COV2.S COVID-19 vaccine or a placebo.

This clone was detected once. This sequence joins TRBV28 and TRBJ2-3; no firm D call. The V gene's germline CDR1 is MDHEN and CDR2 SYDVKM. V shed 2 bases and J shed 4 bases, with 1 base lying between them. The CDR3 has 11 residues. The CDR3 bases are TGTGCCAGCAGTTTAGCAGATACGCAGTATTTT. This sequence encodes CASSLADTQYF.

The chain has TRBV3-1 (or the pseudogene TRBV3-2) and TRBJ2-3, with D perhaps matching TRBD1 (6 bases). The germline CDR1 and CDR2 sequences are LGHDT and YNNKEL (reference sequence). The ends were cut back, 4 bases at V and 3 bases at J, with 17 bases in the middle. This CDR3 has 16 residues. The CDR3 DNA reads TGTGCCAGCAGCCCTCAGAAGGGTCAGGGGACAGATACGCAGTATTTT. Encoded protein: CASSPQKGQGTDTQYF.

This clone was observed a few times. The chain couples TRBV10-1 to TRBJ2-2, with unresolved D. Germline CDR1 reads WNHNN; CDR2 reads SYGVQD (reference sequence). Trimming took off 3 bases at V and 3 bases at J, with 5 bases between the two ends. This CDR3 region has 13 residues. CDR3 coding DNA: TGCGCCAGCAGTGATCGAGACACCGGGGAGCTGTTTTTT. This codes for CASSDRDTGELFF.

The chain uses TRBV5-8 and TRBJ1-5, with D possibly TRBD1 on 5 matching bases. The CDR3 runs to 15 residues. V lost 4 bases, J lost 2 bases, and 13 bases lay in between. From germline, CDR1 is SGHTS and CDR2 YDEGEE. The CDR3 sequence is CASSKPRGGNQPQHF. The CDR3 nucleotides read TGTGCCAGCAGCAAACCACGGGGGGGCAATCAGCCCCAGCATTTT.

J is TRBJ2-7 and V is TRBV7-9; 9 bases align to TRBD2. V dropped 5 bases and J dropped 3; count of bases not matched to a gene: 14. The CDR3 sequence is 17 residues long. Germline CDR1 is SEHNR and CDR2 is FQNEAQ (reference sequence). CDR3 residues: CASSGYPRGAGGYEQYF. The CDR3 coding sequence is TGTGCCAGCAGCGGGTACCCCAGAGGAGCGGGGGGCTACGAGCAGTACTTC.

The genes are TRBV2 and TRBJ1-2; TRBD1 matches at 7 bases. Trimming took 4 bases from V and 4 from J; bases not matched to a gene: 12. Germline CDR1 and CDR2: SNHLY and FYNNEI. This CDR3 has 16 residues. This CDR3 is CASSVLTGVTVYGYTF. DNA for the CDR3: TGTGCCAGCAGTGTTCTTACAGGGGTAACCGTCTATGGCTACACCTTC.

This clone appeared once. The CDR3 coding sequence is TGTGCCAGCAGCTTGGCCGGCGGTGTCTATGGCTACACCTTC. It specifies CASSLAGGVYGYTF. The chain couples TRBV5-6 to TRBJ1-2; D unresolved. The germline gives CDR1 SGHDT, CDR2 YYEEEE. This CDR3 is 14 amino acids long. Deletions cut 0 bases from V and 4 bases from J, with 10 bases between.

This chain joins TRBV2 and TRBJ2-4; D unresolved. The V end was cut by 3 bases, the J end by 5 bases, with 11 bases between. Germline V gene data show CDR1 as SNHLY and CDR2 as FYNNEI. The CDR3 sequence is 14 residues long. CDR3 sequence reads: CASSDLLTENIQYF. The CDR3 DNA sequence: TGTGCCAGCAGTGATTTGTTGACGGAAAACATTCAGTACTTC.

The chain links TRBV9 to TRBJ1-6, with a tentative D call TRBD1 (6 bases). Per germline, CDR1 SGDLS and CDR2 YYNGEE. This CDR3 has 14 residues. V gave up 0 bases and J gave up 8 bases, with 9 bases separating them. The DNA of the CDR3 is TGTGCCAGCAGCGTAGCAGGGGAGGATTCACCCCTCCACTTT. This translates into CASSVAGEDSPLHF.

The V and J genes are TRBV20-1 and TRBJ2-3; no definite D call. The V end lost 3 bases, the J end lost 0 bases, and 7 bases lay between the germline ends. The CDR3 loop spans 13 amino acids. Germline V lookup: CDR1 DFQATT, CDR2 SNEGSKA (reference sequence). The DNA of the CDR3 is TGCAGTGCTAGTCGGTTTAGCACAGATACGCAGTATTTT. Protein: CSASRFSTDTQYF.

This clone has just a few counts. This chain uses TRBV18 with TRBJ1-3; 11 bases align to TRBD1. This CDR3 has 16 amino acids. In germline, CDR1 is KGHSH, CDR2 LQKENI. V was pared by 2 bases and J by 4 bases, with 4 bases of the junction left unmatched. The CDR3 DNA follows: TGTGCCAGCTCACCAGGACAGGGGGCTGGAGGAAACACCATATATTTT. Its protein product is CASSPGQGAGGNTIYF.

V usage is TRBV5-1 and J usage is TRBJ1-1; D remains ambiguous. The length of the CDR3 is 16 residues. Per germline, CDR1 SGHRS and CDR2 YFSETQ. V was clipped by 1 base and J by 4 bases, with 17 bases between them. The CDR3 DNA reads as TGCGCCAGCAGCTTGTCCCAACTCAGAAGGGCCACTGAAGCTTTCTTT. It codes for CASSLSQLRRATEAFF.

This clone was counted only a few times. The rearrangement links TRBV11-2 to TRBJ2-1; 7 bases are a match to TRBD1. V lost 3 bases, J lost 6 bases, and 5 bases stayed unmatched. Germline CDR1 reads SGHAT; CDR2 reads FQNNGV. The CDR3 loop spans 14 amino acids. DNA for the CDR3: TGTGCCAGCAGCTTGACAGGGCTCGGCAATGAGCAGTTCTTC. As protein: CASSLTGLGNEQFF. Combining the CDR3 with reference TRBV11-2 and TRBJ2-1 gives the whole variable domain EAGVAQSPRYKIIEKRQSVAFWCNPISGHATLYWYQQILGQGPKLLIQFQNNGVVDDSQLPKDRFSAERLKGVDSTLKIQPAKLEDSAVYLCASSLTGLGNEQFFGPGTRLTVL.

The chain has TRBV28 and TRBJ2-1; D may be TRBD1 or TRBD2 (6 bases each). Germline V lookup: CDR1 MDHEN, CDR2 SYDVKM. The CDR3 loop spans 17 amino acids. Trimming stripped 3 bases from V and 5 bases from J, with 20 bases between. The DNA of the CDR3 is TGTGCCAGCAGTTTTCCACGACGGGGGCTTGTCGACAATGAGCAGTTCTTC. Encoded protein: CASSFPRRGLVDNEQFF.

This clone appeared once. This chain joins TRBV6-5 and TRBJ2-3; maybe TRBD1 (5 bases). The germline V gene encodes CDR1 MNHEY and CDR2 SVGAGI. The CDR3 is 15 residues long. Trimming stripped 6 bases from V and 0 bases from J, with 13 bases between. The chain's CDR3 is CASSPGYSSTDTQYF. CDR3 nucleotide sequence: TGTGCCAGCAGCCCAGGGTATTCGAGCACAGATACGCAGTATTTT.

The chain joins TRBV19 to TRBJ1-4; the match to TRBD1 covers 7 bases. V lost 5 bases, J lost 8 bases, and 14 bases stayed unmatched. The germline V gene encodes CDR1 LNHDA and CDR2 SQIVND (reference sequence). The CDR3 is made up of 16 amino acids. The CDR3 spells CASSRPQGVAREKLFF. DNA of the CDR3: TGTGCCAGTAGTCGTCCGCAGGGGGTGGCGAGGGAAAAACTGTTTTTT.

V is TRBV19 and J is TRBJ1-5; D not certain. This CDR3 is built from 14 residues. V was shortened by 6 bases and J by 0 bases, with 9 bases between the two germline ends. CDR1 and CDR2 (germline): LNHDA, SQIVND (reference sequence). The CDR3 region is CASRLGNSNQPQHF. The CDR3 nucleotides read TGTGCCAGTAGACTGGGGAATAGCAATCAGCCCCAGCATTTT.

This clone has a handful of counts. The J gene is TRBJ2-7, the V gene TRBV6-6, with a tentative D call TRBD1 (6 bases). The ends were cut back, 5 bases at V and 3 bases at J, with 11 bases in the middle. The CDR3 length is 13 residues. The germline gives CDR1 MNHNY, CDR2 SVGAGI (reference sequence). This chain's CDR3 is CASSTGHHYEQYF. The CDR3 DNA is TGTGCCAGCAGTACGGGACACCACTACGAGCAGTACTTC.